These T cell receptor beta chains were read from a single sample in a study of cytomegalovirus exposure and HLA in healthy donors. Repertoires were generated with immunoSEQ multiplex PCR, while TCRdb's copy carries only in-frame clones and drops some. Its table lists roughly 57,000 clones. Sequenced: PBMCs. The receptors here all came from a woman younger than 45 in good health and CMV-seropositive. Each CDR3 is given with its conserved first and last residue.

V	J	CDR3
TRBV9	TRBJ2-2	CASSPGTSGGTPGELFF
TRBV4-2	TRBJ2-4	CARSPGGIQYF
TRBV7-9	TRBJ2-5	CASGPGETQYF
TRBV6-5	TRBJ2-5	CASSNDRDENQYF
TRBV7-9	TRBJ1-2	CASSLVTGYEGYTF
TRBV2	TRBJ1-2	CAAGGLPPGYTF
TRBV20-1	TRBJ2-1	CSARANNEQFF
TRBV29-1	TRBJ1-1	CSGGGANTEAFF
TRBV6-4	TRBJ2-1	CASSLTSSSYNEQFF
TRBV18	TRBJ2-2	CASSPPLKNTGELFF
TRBV18	TRBJ2-5	CASSPTVGGRIQETQYF
TRBV7-9	TRBJ1-2	CASSHHIDSGFYGYTF
TRBV19	TRBJ1-2	CASSIGRVYGYTF
TRBV6-5	TRBJ1-5	CATSRGGFRNQPQHF
TRBV6-6	TRBJ2-7	CASSRGQGYAYEQYF
TRBV9	TRBJ1-2	CASSPGQYYGYTF
TRBV27	TRBJ2-7	CASSSRQGFSYEQYF
TRBV28	TRBJ1-5	CASSPGTGGGSNQPQHF
TRBV4-1	TRBJ2-7	CASSQDPGQGALEQYF
TRBV18	TRBJ2-7	CASSPRQAWSYEQYF
TRBV4-2	TRBJ1-3	CASSPGGSGSGNTIYF
TRBV9	TRBJ2-3	CASSVGGQASTDTQYF
TRBV6-5	TRBJ2-3	CASSYSRGSTDTQYF
TRBV7-9	TRBJ2-2	CASSLWTVHTGELFF
TRBV7-9	TRBJ2-5	CASSPSGSAGSRETQYF
TRBV13	TRBJ2-1	CASSSRQEWWNEQFF
TRBV30	TRBJ1-2	CARIEGDYGYTF
TRBV6-4	TRBJ2-2	CASSEGETGELFF
TRBV11-3	TRBJ1-1	CASSSRRDTPEAFF